This TCR beta chain emerged from a study of blood T cell repertoires in COVID-19. Study overall: The United States, Italy and Spain supplied acute and convalescent COVID-19 samples. PBMCs, B-cell-depleted T cells, or T cells were the source of the cDNA or gDNA that made up the material.

In the original analysis: Nucleated cell counts were estimated from reference gene primer amplification. The method was immunoSEQ multiplex PCR; TCRdb's version includes in-frame clones alone and lacks a portion of them. The D gene and trimming were derived from the DNA, and the V and J assignments and clone size from that table. The sample lists tens of thousands of clones, 60% to 85% occurring once. This clone turned up a few times. Germline V lookup: CDR1 LNHNV, CDR2 YYDKDF (reference sequence). There are 15 residues in the CDR3. V lost 0 bases and J lost 9, with 15 bases in between. The origin of this receptor is a human donor in a cohort sampled during active COVID-19. Sequenced material: peripheral blood. The V gene is TRBV15, the J gene TRBJ1-5, with a weak D call TRBD1 (6 bases). In DNA, the CDR3 is TGTGCCACCAGCAGAGATCGAGACAGGTCCGCGCCCCAGCATTTT. Translated: CATSRDRDRSAPQHF.